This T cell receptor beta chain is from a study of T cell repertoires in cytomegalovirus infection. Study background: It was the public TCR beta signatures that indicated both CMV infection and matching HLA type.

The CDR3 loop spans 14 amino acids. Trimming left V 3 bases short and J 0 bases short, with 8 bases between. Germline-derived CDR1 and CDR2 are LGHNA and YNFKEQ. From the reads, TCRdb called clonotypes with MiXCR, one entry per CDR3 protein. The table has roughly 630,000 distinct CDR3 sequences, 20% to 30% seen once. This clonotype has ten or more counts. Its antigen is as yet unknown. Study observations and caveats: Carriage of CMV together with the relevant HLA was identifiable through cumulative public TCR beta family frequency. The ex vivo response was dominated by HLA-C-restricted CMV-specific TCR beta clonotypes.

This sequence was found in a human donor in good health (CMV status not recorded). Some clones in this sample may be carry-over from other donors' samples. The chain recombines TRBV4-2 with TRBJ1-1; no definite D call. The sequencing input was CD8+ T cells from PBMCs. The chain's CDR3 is CASSHGNLNTEAFF. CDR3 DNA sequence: TGTGCCAGCAGCCACGGTAACCTGAACACTGAAGCTTTCTTT.